This T cell receptor (beta chain) came from a study of cytomegalovirus exposure and HLA in healthy donors (dated by TCRdb to the late 2010s). Regarding the complete study: According to an earlier analysis of a few hundred of the donors, about 179 million T cells yielded 117 million unique TCR beta sequences and 276 Gb of sequence data. An early release that covered about 640 HLA-typed donors contained approximately 300 gigabases of sequencing data and 65 million to 100 million unique TCR sequences. Of the roughly 400 genotyped donors, 75% to 85% were placed in the genetic ancestry cluster associated with self-reported Caucasian donors. The study aimed to test whether cataloging public T cell receptors could reveal signatures of past pathogen exposure. The study used immunosequencing to profile the T cell repertoires of some 600 subjects and linked those repertoires to cytomegalovirus serostatus. In addition to the first cohort of 666 subjects, a separate validation cohort of about 120 different subjects was used. The study combined high-throughput TCR immunosequencing, statistical association of individual TCRs with disease status, and machine learning to predict cytomegalovirus infection status. In a later analysis, previously published TCR beta repertoires from 666 donors were re-analyzed and high-resolution HLA genotyping was added so that TCR occurrence patterns could be studied. Rather than using new phenotypic data, the later analysis identified candidate immune exposures from TCR beta sequences and from how often those sequences occurred across donors. An earlier analysis of nearly 600 of the donors applied high-throughput TCR beta sequencing to assess whether each TCR beta V gene segment acted as functional or pseudogenic. Donor age, sex, ethnicity and CMV serostatus were compiled together with the repertoire data. A later genetic analysis used genome-wide SNP genotypes for about 55% of the 666 donors, treating that subset as a discovery cohort. All discovery cohort repertoires had been generated on a single sequencing platform. HLA typing included class I and class II loci at four-digit resolution. The number of donors typed differed by locus, with about 620-630 for A, B, C, DRB1 and DQB1, around 500 for DQA1, over 600 for DPA1, and some 470 for DPB1. Roughly five DR-DQ haplotypes were handled as single units for association and clustering, since linkage in the cohort was strong. On average, around 240,000 unique TCR beta nucleotide sequences were sequenced per donor among 398 genotyped donors of the cohort, with roughly 19% of those sequences being non-productive. The full study reports these points: According to a later genetic analysis, donors in an Asian-associated ancestry cluster had fewer N-insertions in productive TCRs than the roughly 700-donor mean. According to the authors, the approach could potentially be generalized to other disease states and immunological phenotypes. A few of the identified cytomegalovirus-associated TCR beta chains were confirmed in vitro to be specific for cytomegalovirus antigens. A later analysis reported that several top co-occurrence clusters appeared linked to parvovirus B19, influenza, CMV and Epstein-Barr virus. In a later analysis, HLA-associated TCR beta chains were found to be more clonally expanded and to have lower generation probabilities than equally common non-associated chains. Sequencing depth was assumed to be roughly uniform across donors in the presence/absence analyses, though that assumption may not hold. In a later genetic analysis, a missense DCLRE1C variant was associated with V-gene and J-gene trimming of TCR beta chains, and the association was replicated in an independent cohort. The classifier was reported to diagnose cytomegalovirus status with high specificity and sensitivity in both the original and validation cohorts. Because some donors lacked HLA typing at each locus, the association tests relied only on the typed subset. In a later analysis, TCR association rates were found to vary across HLA loci, with the most associated TCRs seen for DRB1 alleles and the fewest for HLA-C alleles. A later analysis associated 15,000 or so TCR beta sequences with specific HLA alleles at a false discovery rate of 0.05. Most TCR sequences were seen in very few donors, while some public TCRs were found in many individuals. A further reported finding was that TCR beta sequences accurately predicted the HLA-A and HLA-B alleles for most subjects in the first cohort. An earlier analysis of approximately 570 of the donors showed that most TCR beta V segments appeared in productive rearrangements either about 87% or about 30% of the time, which broadly matched IMGT annotations. In this cohort, only TCR beta chains were sequenced, and detectable features were limited by the absence of alpha or paired-chain data. Because counts were too low, roughly 16 rarely observed V segments, including chromosome 9 orphons, were left out of the earlier analysis of 587 of the donors. Strong co-occurrence of HLA alleles, especially DR and DQ, made assigning TCR associations to individual alleles difficult. A total of fewer than 200 TCR beta chains were listed by the study as associated with cytomegalovirus. For the cohort, immune exposure information was limited to CMV serostatus. The sequencing pipeline was judged likely to have produced a cluster of highly shared sequence variants as a technical artifact. Linkage disequilibrium might explain the correlated functional status among segregating V segments, but an unknown experimental factor could not be excluded. According to a later analysis, most CMV-associated TCR beta chains appeared to be HLA-restricted, and the HLA associations seemed to be driven largely by CMV exposure.

The cohort was made up of several hundred healthy bone marrow donors. All cohort members were sampled while nominally healthy, although unrecorded immune exposures were likely present. The donor was CMV seronegative and was included in the group of hundreds of seronegative cohort members. A peripheral blood sample was provided by each donor, and peripheral blood mononuclear cells were used for TCR beta sequencing. Genomic DNA extraction from the blood cell samples was performed with the Qiagen DNeasy Blood Extraction Kit. Notes on this clone: Its specific antigen is unknown. No per-base quality is available; no much larger clone lies one base away.

Library creation used the immunoSEQ multiplex PCR assay. For the multiplex PCR, a mixture combining 60 forward primers for TCR Vbeta segments and 13 reverse primers for TCR Jbeta segments was used. The CDR3 region of rearranged TCR beta genes was amplified from genomic DNA with a multiplex PCR assay. The Illumina HiSeq System was used to sequence the amplified TCR beta libraries as 87-base-pair reads. Concerning the study's data processing: In a later analysis, 77 million or so unique TCR beta chains were counted across the roughly 610 repertoires, and around 11 million of these chains were shared by at least two donors. To remove PCR and sequencing errors, raw reads were error-corrected and collapsed into unique sequences using a nearest-neighbor algorithm that merged closely related sequences. V, D and J gene segments were assigned by aligning CDR3 sequences to IMGT reference sequences. For a sequence to be retained, at least a six-nucleotide match to both a V gene segment and a J gene segment was required. Rearrangements were classified as productive when the CDR3 lacked stop codons and remained in frame with V and J, and all other rearrangements were classified as non-productive. Following IMGT convention, CDR3 was defined as the stretch from the second conserved V-encoded cysteine up to the conserved J-encoded phenylalanine. In an earlier analysis of just under 600 of the donors, sequences lacking an unambiguous match to a single V gene segment were excluded. In an earlier analysis of a few hundred of the donors, a V segment was called functional when productive rearrangements were above 56.7%, and segregating when the standard deviation between donors exceeded 5%. A statistical classification framework was built for diagnosing cytomegalovirus status from the catalog of TCR beta chain sequences. V and J gene assignment, in a later analysis, came from comparing TCR nucleotide sequences with IMGT/GENE-DB human TR gene sequences. Using the TCRdist pipeline, a later analysis assigned CDR3 sequences along with most-parsimonious VDJ recombination scenarios. A later analysis defined each TCR beta chain by its CDR3 amino acid sequence plus V-gene family, and excluded reads lacking a unique V-gene family. A later analysis removed 592 highly shared, low-generation-probability nucleotide sequences to deal with suspected cross-contamination and a sequencing artifact. In a later analysis, a clonal expansion index was calculated for each public chain from normalized within-repertoire ranks of inferred template counts. Generation probabilities in a later analysis came from a VDJ recombination model fitted to out-of-frame rearrangements, and those results were checked against IGoR. In a later analysis, TCR-TCR, TCR-HLA and TCR-CMV co-occurrence was scored with hypergeometric tests, and a repertoire-size bias correction was applied to TCR pairs. In a later analysis, false discovery rates were estimated by permuting HLA or CMV assignments 20 times. A later analysis grouped co-occurring TCRs with DBSCAN, adding TCRdist sequence similarity when clustering within HLA-allele-positive subsets. Repertoires with fewer than 30,000 or more than 120,000 public chains were left out of co-occurrence clustering, as were roughly five repertoires with anomalous nucleotide sharing. TCRdb mirrors the immuneACCESS table, restricted to in-frame sequences. Some clones are absent from its copies; in checked studies, under half trace to an unresolved V gene, and the reason for the others is unknown. V, J and clone size derive from that table, while D and trimming were established from the DNA sequence. The sample table holds 150,000 to 200,000 clones, of which around 90% were seen once. The biggest ten clones account for 1% to 1.4% of the sample.

The TCR was taken from a boy younger than 10 in good health and CMV-seronegative. The sample was PBMCs.

The CDR3 loop reads CSVKVHLGPGETQYF. The sequence in DNA is TGCAGCGTTAAGGTTCATTTGGGGCCAGGAGAGACCCAGTACTTC. The V and J genes are TRBV29-1 and TRBJ2-5; a tentative D call is TRBD1 (5 bases match). The germline V gene sets CDR1 to SQVTM and CDR2 to ANQGSEA. At the junction V is shortened by 5 bases and J by 4 bases, with 20 bases in between. From the cysteine up to the phenylalanine, the CDR3 has a length of 15 residues. Here the CDR3 DNA is all that survives: 45 bases in frame from base 1.